This T cell receptor (beta chain) was observed in a study of identical twins (TCRdb year 2016). Describing the broader study: The study deep-sequenced TCR alpha and beta repertoires from monozygotic twins, unrelated adults of various ages and cord blood to test whether fetal clonotypes persist. To rule out contamination, the twin experiments were replicated at different times with different library preparation protocols. The study at large found these results: Because the same donors could not be followed over many years, the conclusions depended on cross-sectional statistical analysis. The excess sharing between twins in beta out-of-frame sequences was weaker because fewer shared sequences reduced the signal-to-noise ratio. Abundant cord blood beta clonotypes carried fewer insertions; young adult naive repertoires showed a weaker similar trend, while memory repertoires showed none. Recombination models systematically underestimated out-of-frame TCR alpha sharing in monozygotic twins but agreed with sharing between unrelated individuals. Compared with coincidental sharing between unrelated individuals, an excess of low generation-probability sequences was observed among out-of-frame TCR alpha sequences shared between twins. Zero-insertion analyses could be partly confounded by invariant T cells such as MAIT and iNKT, though diverse VJ usage argued against such confounding for most clonotypes.

The library was made by 5' RACE. Sequencing took place on an Illumina HiSeq 2000. A universal primer binding site was added through template switching, and the final cDNA carried a unique molecular identifier so that TCR cDNA molecules could be counted accurately. Specific primers in the conserved constant-segment region were used to synthesize first-strand cDNA for the TCR alpha and beta chains. To control for contamination, every cDNA library was double barcoded, receiving both a SMART-Mk sample barcode and Illumina barcodes. Two successive PCR steps introduced TruSeq adapter sequences along with Illumina sample barcodes. The TCR alpha and beta cDNA libraries were sequenced on the Illumina HiSeq platform using custom primers. The authors processed their data as follows. Unique molecular identifiers were extracted from raw reads with MiGEC, and CDR3 positions were determined with MiXCR. Recombination models were inferred per individual with the repgenHMM and IGoR tools using an EM algorithm. Shared clonotype analysis was performed with the tcR package in R, normalizing sharing by the product of cloneset sizes. To study raw recombination without the effects of thymic and clonal selection, out-of-frame nonproductive sequences were analyzed. Starting from the raw public reads, TCRdb applied fastp trimming at Q25, assembled clones with MiXCR and retained in-frame beta chains. Entries that share a CDR3 protein sequence are merged under the most common genes and DNA. In this record, the V and J calls reflect TCRdb's handling and not the investigators' own analysis. Counted in this sample were over 250,000 distinct CDR3 sequences; roughly 9.7% of them appeared once. The ten most abundant clones make up approximately 6.5% of the sample.

V and J lose 2 bases and 2 bases, and a span of 14 bases separates them. The CDR3 measures 15 amino acids from cysteine to phenylalanine. The only DNA kept is the CDR3, 45 bases in frame from the first base. Reading the germline V gene (reference sequence) gives CDR1 DFQATT and CDR2 SNEGSKA. Only healthy Caucasian donors were included. The twin cohort consisted of three pairs of female monozygotic twins, all aged about 18 to 29 years. CD4+ and CD8+ T cell populations were isolated with positive isolation kits from Invitrogen. This clonotype was seen only a few times. Its antigen is not yet known. No much larger clone is present one base from it, and per-base qualities are unavailable. Another study also made use of these data, one on yellow fever vaccine responses in identical twins. According to the second study: The authors reported that the T cell response to vaccination in identical twins appeared partly convergent and partly personalized. The study precisely tracked vaccine-responding T cell clones in identical twins.

Here the chain combines TRBV20-1 and TRBJ2-3, with TRBD2 perhaps the D gene, on 6 matching bases. The sample was CD8+ T cells sorted from blood. The sequence derives from a woman aged 18-35 years in good health. The DNA reads TGCAGTGCTAGACGGGGACTTGGGTCCACAGATACGCAGTATTTT. The encoded protein is CSARRGLGSTDTQYF.